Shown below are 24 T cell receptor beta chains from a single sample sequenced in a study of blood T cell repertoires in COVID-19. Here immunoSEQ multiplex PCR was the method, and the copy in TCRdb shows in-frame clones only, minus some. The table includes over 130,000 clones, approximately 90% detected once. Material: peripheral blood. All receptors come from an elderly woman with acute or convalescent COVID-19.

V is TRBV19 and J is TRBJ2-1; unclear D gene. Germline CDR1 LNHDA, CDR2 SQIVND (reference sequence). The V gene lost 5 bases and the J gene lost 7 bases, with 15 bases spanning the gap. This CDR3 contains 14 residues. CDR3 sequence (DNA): TGTGCCAGTAGTGACTGGTCCGGATTAAATGAGCAGTTCTTC. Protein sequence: CASSDWSGLNEQFF.

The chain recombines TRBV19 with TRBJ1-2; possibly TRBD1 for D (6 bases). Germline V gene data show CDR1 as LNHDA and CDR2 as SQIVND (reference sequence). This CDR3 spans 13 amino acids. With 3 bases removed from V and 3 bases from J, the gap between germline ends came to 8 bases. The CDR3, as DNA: TGTGCCAGTAGTATGAACAGGGACTATGGCTACACCTTC. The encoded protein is CASSMNRDYGYTF.

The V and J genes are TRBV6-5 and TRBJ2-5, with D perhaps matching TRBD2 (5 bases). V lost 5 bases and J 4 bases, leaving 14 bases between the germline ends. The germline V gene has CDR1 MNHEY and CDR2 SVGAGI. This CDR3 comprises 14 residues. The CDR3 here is CASSTSGSGETQYF. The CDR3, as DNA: TGTGCCAGCAGTACCTCGGGGTCGGGAGAGACCCAGTACTTC.

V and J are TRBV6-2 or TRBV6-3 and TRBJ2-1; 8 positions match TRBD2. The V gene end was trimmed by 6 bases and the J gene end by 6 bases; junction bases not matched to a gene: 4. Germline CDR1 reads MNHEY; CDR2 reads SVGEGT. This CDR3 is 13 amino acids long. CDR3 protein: CASSRLATNEQFF. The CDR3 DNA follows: TGTGCCAGCAGCCGACTAGCGACCAATGAGCAGTTCTTC.

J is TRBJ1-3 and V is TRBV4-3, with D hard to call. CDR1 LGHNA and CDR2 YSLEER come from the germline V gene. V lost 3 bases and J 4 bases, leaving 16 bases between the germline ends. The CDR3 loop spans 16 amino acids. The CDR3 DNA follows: TGCGCCAGCAGCCAGGAATTCCGGGAGGACGGAAACACCATATATTTT. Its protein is CASSQEFREDGNTIYF.

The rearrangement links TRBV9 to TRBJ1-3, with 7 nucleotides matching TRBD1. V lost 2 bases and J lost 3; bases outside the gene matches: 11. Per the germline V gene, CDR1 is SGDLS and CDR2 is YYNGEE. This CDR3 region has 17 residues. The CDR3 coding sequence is TGTGCCAGCAGCGTCGCGCCGAGGGGGGACAGTGGAAACACCATATATTTT. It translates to CASSVAPRGDSGNTIYF.

Here the CDR3 DNA reads TGTGCCTGGAGTCCACAGCCACAAGAGACCCAGTACTTC. Translating gives CAWSPQPQETQYF. The chain combines TRBV30 with TRBJ2-5; D not resolved. Per the germline V gene, CDR1 is GTSNPN and CDR2 is SVGIG (reference sequence). Trimming left V 2 bases short and J 2 bases short, with 9 bases between. This CDR3 has 13 amino acids.

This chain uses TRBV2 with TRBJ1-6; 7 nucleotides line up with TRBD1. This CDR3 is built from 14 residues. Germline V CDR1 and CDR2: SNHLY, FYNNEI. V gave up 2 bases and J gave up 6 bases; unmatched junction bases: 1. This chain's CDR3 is CASSEQGGNSPLHF. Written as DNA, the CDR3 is TGTGCCAGCAGTGAACAGGGGGGTAATTCACCCCTCCACTTT. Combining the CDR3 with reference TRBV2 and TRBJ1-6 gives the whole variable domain EPEVTQTPSHQVTQMGQEVILRCVPISNHLYFYWYRQILGQKVEFLVSFYNNEISEKSEIFDDQFSVERPDGSNFTLKIRSTKLEDSAMYFCASSEQGGNSPLHFGNGTRLTVT.

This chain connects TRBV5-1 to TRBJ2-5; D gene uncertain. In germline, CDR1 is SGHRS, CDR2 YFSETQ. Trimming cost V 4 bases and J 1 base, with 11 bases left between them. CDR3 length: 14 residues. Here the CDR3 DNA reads TGCGCCAGCAGCACACCACAGATCCAAGAGACCCAGTACTTC. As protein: CASSTPQIQETQYF.

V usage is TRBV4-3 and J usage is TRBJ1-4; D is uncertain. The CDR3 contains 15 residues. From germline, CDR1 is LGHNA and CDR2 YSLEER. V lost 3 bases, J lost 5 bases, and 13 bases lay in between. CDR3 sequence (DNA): TGCGCCAGCAGCCAGAGGAGGGCCGGCAATGAAAAACTGTTTTTT. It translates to CASSQRRAGNEKLFF.

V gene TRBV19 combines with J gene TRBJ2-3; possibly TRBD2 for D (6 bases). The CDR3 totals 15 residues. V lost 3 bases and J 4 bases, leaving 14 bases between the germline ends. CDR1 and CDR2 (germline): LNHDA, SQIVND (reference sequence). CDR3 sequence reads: CASSIGAGFSDTQYF. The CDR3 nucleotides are TGTGCCAGTAGTATCGGGGCGGGGTTTTCAGATACGCAGTATTTT.

The CDR3 here is CASSLPRGMDNEQFF. The CDR3 DNA reads TGCGCCAGCAGCTTACCCCGAGGTATGGATAATGAGCAGTTCTTC. The chain has TRBV5-1 and TRBJ2-1; D unclear. Germline loops: CDR1 SGHRS, CDR2 YFSETQ. The CDR3 sequence is 15 residues long. The V gene lost 2 bases and the J gene lost 7 bases, with 16 bases spanning the gap.

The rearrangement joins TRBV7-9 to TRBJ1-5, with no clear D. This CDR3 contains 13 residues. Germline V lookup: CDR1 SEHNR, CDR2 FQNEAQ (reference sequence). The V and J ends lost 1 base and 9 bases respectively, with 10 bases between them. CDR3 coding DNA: TGTGCCAGCAGCTTAGACGGGAGTGGGCCCCAGCATTTT. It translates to CASSLDGSGPQHF.

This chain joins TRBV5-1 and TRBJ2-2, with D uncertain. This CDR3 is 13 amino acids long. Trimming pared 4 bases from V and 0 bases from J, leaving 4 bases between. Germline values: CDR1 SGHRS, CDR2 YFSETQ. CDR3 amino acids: CASSPSNTGELFF. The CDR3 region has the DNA TGCGCCAGCAGCCCGTCGAACACCGGGGAGCTGTTTTTT.

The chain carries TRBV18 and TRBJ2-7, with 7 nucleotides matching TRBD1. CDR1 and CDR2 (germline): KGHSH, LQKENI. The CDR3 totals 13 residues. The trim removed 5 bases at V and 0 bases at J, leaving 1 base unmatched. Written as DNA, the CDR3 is TGTGCCAGCTCAGGGGACAGCTCCTACGAGCAGTACTTC. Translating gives CASSGDSSYEQYF.

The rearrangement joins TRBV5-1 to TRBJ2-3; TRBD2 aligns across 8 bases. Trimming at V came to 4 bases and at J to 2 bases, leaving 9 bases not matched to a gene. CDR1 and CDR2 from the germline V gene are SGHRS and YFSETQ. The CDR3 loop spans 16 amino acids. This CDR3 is CASSGERGWNTDTQYF. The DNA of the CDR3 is TGCGCCAGCAGCGGGGAGCGGGGGTGGAACACAGATACGCAGTATTTT.

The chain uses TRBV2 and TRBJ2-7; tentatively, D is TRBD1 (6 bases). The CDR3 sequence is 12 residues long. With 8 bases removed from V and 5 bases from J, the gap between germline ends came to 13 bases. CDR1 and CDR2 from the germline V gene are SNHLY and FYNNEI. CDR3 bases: TGTGCCAGCGCGGCAGGGGTTAACGAGCAGTACTTC. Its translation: CASAAGVNEQYF.

The DNA for the CDR3 is TGTGCCAGCAGTGAACGAGGACAGGGGGGAACTGAAGCTTTCTTT. Amino acid sequence: CASSERGQGGTEAFF. The V and J genes are TRBV6-1 and TRBJ1-1; 10 positions agree with TRBD1. The CDR3 has 15 amino acids. After removal of 2 bases from V and 5 bases from J, the junction contained 5 bases not matched to a gene. Looked up from germline, CDR1 is MNHNS and CDR2 is SASEGT.

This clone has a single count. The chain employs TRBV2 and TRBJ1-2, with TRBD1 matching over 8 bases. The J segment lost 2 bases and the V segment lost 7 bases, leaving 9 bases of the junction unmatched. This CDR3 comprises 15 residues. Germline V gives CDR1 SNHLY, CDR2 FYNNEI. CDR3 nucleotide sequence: TGTGCCAGCACCCTTTTGGGACAGGCGAACTATGGCTACACCTTC. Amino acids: CASTLLGQANYGYTF.

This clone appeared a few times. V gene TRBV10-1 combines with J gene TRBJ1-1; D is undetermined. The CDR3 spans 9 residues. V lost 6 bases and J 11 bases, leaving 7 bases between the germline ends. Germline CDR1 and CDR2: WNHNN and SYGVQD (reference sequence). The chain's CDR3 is CASRSRAFF. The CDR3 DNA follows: TGCGCCAGCAGGTCTCGGGCTTTCTTT.

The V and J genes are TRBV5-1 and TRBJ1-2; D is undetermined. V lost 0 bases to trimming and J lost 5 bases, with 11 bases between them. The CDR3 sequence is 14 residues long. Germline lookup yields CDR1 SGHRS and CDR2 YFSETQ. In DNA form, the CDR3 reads TGCGCCAGCAGCTTGGGTCTTGTAGCTTATGGCTACACCTTC. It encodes CASSLGLVAYGYTF.

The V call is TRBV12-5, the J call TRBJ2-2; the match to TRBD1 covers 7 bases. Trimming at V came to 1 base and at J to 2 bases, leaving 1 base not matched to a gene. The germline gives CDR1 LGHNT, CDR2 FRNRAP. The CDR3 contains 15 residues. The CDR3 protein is CASGLGQGNTGELFF. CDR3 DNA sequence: TGTGCTAGTGGTTTGGGACAGGGCAACACCGGGGAGCTGTTTTTT. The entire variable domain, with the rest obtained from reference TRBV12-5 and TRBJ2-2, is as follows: DARVTQTPRHKVTEMGQEVTMRCQPILGHNTVFWYRQTMMQGLELLAYFRNRAPLDDSGMPKDRFSAEMPDATLATLKIQPSEPRDSAVYFCASGLGQGNTGELFFGEGSRLTVL.

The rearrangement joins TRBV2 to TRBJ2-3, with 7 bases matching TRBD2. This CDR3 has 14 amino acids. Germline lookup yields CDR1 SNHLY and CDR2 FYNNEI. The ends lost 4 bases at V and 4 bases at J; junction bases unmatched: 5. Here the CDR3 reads CASSGTRQSDTQYF. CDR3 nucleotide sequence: TGTGCCAGCAGTGGGACTAGACAATCAGATACGCAGTATTTT. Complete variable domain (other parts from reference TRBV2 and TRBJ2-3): EPEVTQTPSHQVTQMGQEVILRCVPISNHLYFYWYRQILGQKVEFLVSFYNNEISEKSEIFDDQFSVERPDGSNFTLKIRSTKLEDSAMYFCASSGTRQSDTQYFGPGTRLTVL.

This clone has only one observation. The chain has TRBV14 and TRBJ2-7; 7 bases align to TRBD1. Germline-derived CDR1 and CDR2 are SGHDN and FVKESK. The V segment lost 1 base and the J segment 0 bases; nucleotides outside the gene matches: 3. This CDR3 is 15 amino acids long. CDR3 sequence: CASSQGTGSSYEQYF. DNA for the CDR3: TGTGCCAGCAGCCAAGGGACAGGAAGCTCCTACGAGCAGTACTTC.